This passage covers 26 T cell receptor beta chains from one sample sequenced in a study of metastatic and nonmetastatic thyroid tumors. TCRdb re-processed the PCR reads through MiXCR. This table holds about 15,000 clones, roughly 33% found once. Prior to thyroid surgery, none of the patients had received any treatment. Sequenced material: tumor tissue. All receptors derive from a female donor with papillary thyroid cancer or a benign thyroid nodule (not recorded which). Some clones in this sample may be carry-over from other donors' samples.

Within the sample, this clone is medium-sized. For the CDR3, the DNA is TGTGCCAGCAGCCCCGGGACAGGGAATAATGAGCAGTTCTTC. Translated, it gives CASSPGTGNNEQFF. This chain uses TRBV11-3 with TRBJ2-1; 9 positions agree with TRBD1. Germline CDR1 reads SGHNT; CDR2 reads YENEEA. The CDR3 extends over 14 amino acids. With 5 bases clipped from V and 7 bases from J, the junction kept 6 bases outside the gene matches.

The chain has TRBV4-1 and TRBJ1-6, with D tentatively TRBD1 (5 bases). This CDR3 has 14 amino acids. V was shortened by 0 bases and J by 10 bases, with 10 bases between the two germline ends. CDR1 is MGHRA and CDR2 is YSYEKL in the germline V gene. CDR3 in amino acids: CASSQDREWSPLHF. In nucleotides, the CDR3 is TGCGCCAGCAGCCAAGACAGGGAATGGTCACCCCTCCACTTT.

In DNA, the CDR3 is TGTGCCAGCAGCTCGCTGCTGACAGGGGTAATCCCCTACGAGCAGTACTTC. Its protein is CASSSLLTGVIPYEQYF. This chain uses TRBV11-2 with TRBJ2-7; 8 nucleotides align to TRBD1. This CDR3 region has 17 residues. Germline V gene lookup returns CDR1 SGHAT and CDR2 FQNNGV. Trimming cost V 4 bases and J 2 bases; bases outside gene matches: 13.

The V gene is TRBV2, the J gene TRBJ2-5; tentatively, D is TRBD1 (6 bases). V lost 3 bases and J lost 4, with 12 bases in between. This CDR3 comprises 14 residues. Looked up from germline, CDR1 is SNHLY and CDR2 is FYNNEI. The CDR3 coding sequence is TGTGCCAGCAGTGACACAGGGAGCGGAGAGACCCAGTACTTC. This encodes CASSDTGSGETQYF. The full variable domain, rest sourced from reference TRBV2 and TRBJ2-5, is EPEVTQTPSHQVTQMGQEVILRCVPISNHLYFYWYRQILGQKVEFLVSFYNNEISEKSEIFDDQFSVERPDGSNFTLKIRSTKLEDSAMYFCASSDTGSGETQYFGPGTRLLVL.

This clone has ten or more counts. The CDR3 is CSAIAGASTDTQYF. The CDR3 nucleotides are TGCAGTGCTATAGCGGGAGCAAGCACAGATACGCAGTATTTT. This chain joins TRBV20-1 and TRBJ2-3; 9 bases agree with TRBD2. Losses at the gene ends were 4 bases for V and 0 bases for J; bases not matched to a gene: 2. The germline V gene encodes CDR1 DFQATT and CDR2 SNEGSKA (reference sequence). The CDR3 extends over 14 amino acids.

This clone has just one count. The rearrangement uses TRBV30 and TRBJ1-2, with D unclear. Germline V lookup: CDR1 GTSNPN, CDR2 SVGIG (reference sequence). The CDR3 totals 11 residues. Trimming removed 1 base from V and 4 bases from J, with 4 bases in between. DNA of the CDR3: TGTGCCTGGAGTGCGGCCTATGGCTACACCTTC. Its translation is CAWSAAYGYTF.

The J gene is TRBJ1-2, the V gene TRBV4-2, with 8 bases lining up with TRBD1. Trimming took 2 bases from V and 5 from J; bases not matched to a gene: 7. The CDR3 spans 15 residues. Germline loops: CDR1 LGHNA, CDR2 YNFKEQ. The CDR3 sequence: CASSQSPGQDYGYTF. The CDR3 DNA sequence: TGTGCCAGCAGCCAATCCCCGGGACAGGATTATGGCTACACCTTC.

The genes are TRBV6-1 and TRBJ1-6; D is ambiguous. Germline V CDR1 and CDR2: MNHNS, SASEGT. With 6 bases removed from V and 4 bases from J, the gap between germline ends came to 13 bases. This CDR3 region has 15 residues. The CDR3 region is CASSYQERYNSPLHF. The CDR3 coding sequence is TGTGCCAGCAGCTACCAGGAAAGATATAATTCACCCCTCCACTTT.

In this sample, this clone is medium-sized. CDR3 loop: CSARIAGVEQYF. Here the CDR3 DNA reads TGCAGTGCTAGAATAGCGGGAGTGGAGCAGTACTTC. The gene calls are TRBV20-1 and TRBJ2-7; 9 bases match TRBD2. Germline CDR1 DFQATT, CDR2 SNEGSKA (reference sequence). Trimming at V came to 2 bases and at J to 7 bases, leaving 3 bases not matched to a gene. The length of the CDR3 is 12 residues.

This clone is medium-sized in the sample. This chain links TRBV6-6 with TRBJ2-7; 10 bases fit TRBD2. After removal of 0 bases from V and 6 bases from J, the junction contained 17 bases not matched to a gene. The CDR3 loop spans 19 amino acids. Looked up from germline, CDR1 is MNHNY and CDR2 is SVGAGI (reference sequence). The CDR3 DNA reads as TGTGCCAGCAGTTACTCGAAGGACCGGAGTAGCGGGAGGTGGTTCGAGCAGTACTTC. This translates into CASSYSKDRSSGRWFEQYF.

Here the CDR3 reads CSAMTGTSGDILRYF. The CDR3 DNA follows: TGCAGTGCTATGACCGGGACTAGCGGGGACATTCTCCGGTACTTC. The chain joins TRBV20-1 to TRBJ2-5; the match to TRBD2 covers 13 bases. V shed 4 bases and J 13 bases; nucleotides not matched to a gene: 15. Germline-derived CDR1 and CDR2 are DFQATT and SNEGSKA (reference sequence). This CDR3 is 15 amino acids long.

This clone was seen ten or more times. The V and J genes are TRBV25-1 and TRBJ1-1; D unclear. CDR1 MGHDK and CDR2 SYGVNS come from the germline V gene. V lost 4 bases to trimming and J lost 4 bases, with 4 bases between them. The CDR3 consists of 11 residues. CDR3 residues: CASSGPTEAFF. As DNA, the CDR3 is TGTGCCAGCAGTGGGCCCACTGAAGCTTTCTTT.

In this sample, this clone turned up once. Compared with germline, one end of the junction differs, possibly owing to a read error. This sequence joins TRBV7-8 and TRBJ2-7; maybe TRBD1 (6 bases). The CDR3 loop spans 16 amino acids. The germline V gene has CDR1 SGHVS and CDR2 FQNEAQ. The chain's CDR3 is CASSLASRKGGNEKYF. CDR3 nucleotides: TGTGCCAGCAGCTTAGCAAGCAGGAAAGGGGGAAACGAGAAGTACTTC.

In this sample, this clone turned up many times. The rearrangement uses TRBV6-1 and TRBJ1-5; D ambiguous. Germline CDR1 MNHNS, CDR2 SASEGT. The V and J ends lost 6 bases and 5 bases respectively, with 17 bases between them. The CDR3 totals 15 residues. The CDR3 DNA reads as TGTGCCAGCAGGACGGCACCAAGGATATATCAGCCCCAGCATTTT. Translation gives CASRTAPRIYQPQHF.

This clone was counted a few times. The V and J genes are TRBV24-1 and TRBJ2-1; TRBD2 is a possible D gene (6 bases). Trimming stripped 2 bases from V and 1 base from J, with 11 bases between. Germline loops: CDR1 KGHDR, CDR2 SFDVKD. The CDR3 has 16 amino acids. The CDR3 protein is CATSDSQGGSYNEQFF. The CDR3 nucleotides are TGTGCCACCAGTGATTCCCAGGGAGGATCCTACAATGAGCAGTTCTTC.

This clone was picked up many times. This chain connects TRBV19 to TRBJ2-3, with 7 positions matching TRBD2. V lost 3 bases, J lost 0 bases, and 0 bases stayed unmatched. CDR1 is LNHDA, CDR2 SQIVND, per germline (reference sequence). This CDR3 is built from 14 residues. This CDR3 reads CASSISGSTDTQYF. CDR3 nucleotides: TGTGCCAGTAGTATTAGCGGGAGCACAGATACGCAGTATTTT.

This clone turned up a few times. The chain joins TRBV2 to TRBJ2-2; no clear D gene. CDR3 length: 13 amino acids. With 2 bases removed from V and 5 bases from J, the gap between germline ends came to 6 bases. In germline, CDR1 is SNHLY, CDR2 FYNNEI. CDR3 DNA sequence: TGTGCCAGCAGTGAAAGTAGTACCGGGGAGCTGTTTTTT. Protein product: CASSESSTGELFF. Looking up the rest from reference TRBV2 and TRBJ2-2 gives the full variable domain: EPEVTQTPSHQVTQMGQEVILRCVPISNHLYFYWYRQILGQKVEFLVSFYNNEISEKSEIFDDQFSVERPDGSNFTLKIRSTKLEDSAMYFCASSESSTGELFFGEGSRLTVL.

The table lists this clone with a few counts. The chain recombines TRBV2 with TRBJ2-5, with 7 nucleotides matching TRBD2. The CDR3 is made up of 12 amino acids. V gave up 8 bases and J gave up 5 bases; unmatched junction bases: 5. Looked up from germline, CDR1 is SNHLY and CDR2 is FYNNEI. CDR3 in amino acids: CASRAGGETQYF. DNA of the CDR3: TGTGCCAGCCGGGCCGGGGGGGAGACCCAGTACTTC.

This clone was seen at least ten times. The chain recombines TRBV28 with TRBJ2-3, with 7 bases identical to TRBD1. Germline-derived CDR1 and CDR2 are MDHEN and SYDVKM. CDR3 size: 18 residues. Trimming removed 5 bases from V and 4 bases from J; junction bases left unmatched: 18. This CDR3 is CASSPRQGPTQGADTQYF. The CDR3 DNA sequence: TGTGCCAGCAGTCCTAGACAGGGCCCCACCCAGGGCGCAGATACGCAGTATTTT.

With regard to this clone: Germline is not matched at one junction end, which may reflect a read error. The gene calls are TRBV20-1 and TRBJ2-1; tentatively, D is TRBD2 (5 bases). The V gene's germline CDR1 is DFQATT and CDR2 SNEGSKA (reference sequence). The CDR3 sequence is 14 residues long. CDR3 in DNA: TGCAGTGCCCAATCCGGGATCTCCTACAATGACCAGTTCTTC. This gives the protein CSAQSGISYNDQFF.

V gene TRBV7-2 combines with J gene TRBJ2-7; 7 positions match TRBD2. The germline CDR1 and CDR2 sequences are SGHTA and FQGNSA. This CDR3 has 14 residues. Germline trimming cut 5 bases from V and 2 bases from J; bases unmatched to any gene: 6. CDR3 in amino acids: CASSTSGTPYEQYF. For the CDR3, the DNA is TGTGCCAGCAGCACGAGCGGGACTCCCTACGAGCAGTACTTC.

This clone was observed at least ten times. The rearrangement links TRBV28 to TRBJ2-1; possibly TRBD1 for D (6 bases). Germline V gives CDR1 MDHEN, CDR2 SYDVKM. Trimming cost V 1 base and J 5 bases, with 12 bases left between them. There are 15 residues in the CDR3. CDR3 in DNA: TGTGCCAGCAGTTTATTTCCGGACAGCCACAATGAGCAGTTCTTC. Its translation: CASSLFPDSHNEQFF.

The V and J genes are TRBV5-1 and TRBJ2-2, with 7 bases matching TRBD1. Germline V CDR1 and CDR2: SGHRS, YFSETQ. This CDR3 spans 17 amino acids. The J segment lost 3 bases and the V segment lost 1 base, leaving 9 bases of the junction unmatched. For the CDR3, the DNA is TGCGCCAGCAGCTTGTTAGGGGGCCGAGTTTACACCGGGGAGCTGTTTTTT. It translates to CASSLLGGRVYTGELFF.

This clone is classed as medium-sized. The chain combines TRBV27 with TRBJ1-6; D might be TRBD1 (6 bases). Germline CDR1 and CDR2: MNHEY and SMNVEV (reference sequence). Trimming shortened V by 6 bases and J by 8 bases, and 17 bases separated the two germline ends. The CDR3 contains 15 residues. CDR3 sequence (DNA): TGTGCCAGCAGGAACGACCGGGGGCTGGATTCACCCCTCCACTTT. It encodes CASRNDRGLDSPLHF.

The V gene is TRBV7-9, the J gene TRBJ2-7; D tentatively reads TRBD1 or TRBD2 (5 bases each). The germline V gene encodes CDR1 SEHNR and CDR2 FQNEAQ (reference sequence). Trimming removed 1 base at V and 2 bases at J, with 12 bases between. The CDR3 consists of 15 residues. Here the CDR3 reads CASSLDQGVTYEQYF. The CDR3 DNA reads as TGTGCCAGCAGCTTAGACCAGGGAGTTACCTACGAGCAGTACTTC.

The chain couples TRBV12-3 or TRBV12-4 to TRBJ1-6; 7 bases match TRBD1. The V segment lost 6 bases and the J segment 9 bases; nucleotides outside the gene matches: 17. The CDR3 has 17 amino acids. This CDR3 reads CASSQNPNDRESSPLHF. CDR3 coding DNA: TGTGCCAGCAGCCAAAACCCCAATGACAGGGAGAGTTCACCCCTCCACTTT.